This TCR beta chain was sequenced in a study of regulatory T cells in long-lasting Graves disease. Time point: newly diagnosed GD, antithyroid drugs for less than 3 months. The TCR library was prepared using RNA isolated from PBMCs. Patients all came to the study from an endocrinology department in Xi'an, China. Sequencing libraries for TCR beta were prepared with iRepertoire HTBI primers and Arm-PCR of CDR3 regions. TCRdb re-derived calls from the multiplex PCR reads in MiXCR, one entry per CDR3 protein. The profile shows hundreds of thousands of distinct CDR3 sequences, approximately 15% of them singletons. V was clipped by 6 bases and J by 0 bases, with 18 bases between them. The CDR3 contains 17 residues. CDR1 and CDR2 (germline): MDHEN, SYDVKM. Notes on the study in general: The work looked only at peripheral blood and did not look at thyroid tissue. Persistent disease was associated with favored TRBV28 usage and with favored use of TRBJ1-2 and TRBJ2-5. Shared public clonotypes totalled 2,741 in persistent patients, compared with about 990 in new patients.

Note on this clonotype: The antigen remains unidentified.

The sample was also reused in another study, on T cells in Graves' hyperthyroidism and ophthalmopathy.

This material consisted of peripheral blood mononuclear cells (PBMCs), taken at new diagnosis, from a patient treated with antithyroid drugs. This rearrangement joins TRBV28 to TRBJ1-5; weak D call: TRBD1 (6 bases). This TCR derives from a woman between 40 and 50 years old with Graves disease. The CDR3 DNA follows: TGTGCCAGCAGCCTTATGGCTGGGGGGCATAGCAATCAGCCCCAGCATTTT. Translating gives CASSLMAGGHSNQPQHF.